The rows below give T cell receptor beta chains drawn from one sample of a study of human T cells and chemical hapten exposure. MiXCR was run by TCRdb on the RACE reads, yielding one entry per CDR3 protein. The data show 60,000 to 75,000 distinct CDR3 sequences, approximately 6.7% seen once. The sample was whole blood, taken in connection with sensitization to the hapten diphenylcyclopropenone (DPC). All receptors come from a woman aged 25-40 years with alopecia areata. Some clones in this sample may be carry-over from other donors' samples. Both conserved end residues are part of each CDR3.

TRBV5-1	15	CASSLAPTGQYEQYF
TRBV5-6	12	CASSRQGGEQYF
TRBV11-2	13	CASSPGRNSPLHF
TRBV9	13	CASSPEFKNIQYF
TRBV5-1	15	CASSGVALNTGELFF
TRBV2	13	CASSEKGGTEAFF
TRBV7-2	14	CASSRDRGDEKLFF
TRBV5-1	13	CASSLETATIYTF
TRBV27	16	CASSLDWGRAYNEQFF
TRBV27	13	CASSLSPKIEQFF
TRBV12-3/TRBV12-4	14	CASSLAWTGDEAFF
TRBV6-5	14	CASKPGTQVAGYTF
TRBV20-1	13	CSAPGQDQDTQYF
TRBV30	14	CAWSVTGGDTEAFF
TRBV5-1	13	CASSVEAGQPQHF
TRBV9	14	CASSVAANSYEQYF
TRBV7-3	15	CASSQQGGRNTEAFF
TRBV6-5	16	CASSQGDISYNSPLHF
TRBV4-1	16	CASSQSGGAYTGELFF
TRBV20-1	15	CSARDSRATYNEQFF
TRBV4-1	17	CASSQVPSGVSNQPQHF
TRBV30	16	CAWSIPRGGGQETQYF
TRBV30	15	CAWREKRGGYNEQFF
TRBV27	14	CASRATSARETQYF
TRBV11-2	18	CASSLAYGGAYSTDTQYF
TRBV6-6	14	CASSRYRGETEAFF
TRBV20-1	14	CSARGDREFQPQHF
TRBV6-6	14	CASSERGDENIQYF
TRBV20-1	12	CSAVTGADGYTF
TRBV3-1	13	CASSQPNTYEQYF
TRBV6-1	13	CASVWSGNQPQHF
TRBV7-8	15	CASSKQEGSNQPQHF
TRBV28	15	CASSPTTGANYGYTF
TRBV6-1	16	CASSGVPGQGRDIQYF
TRBV11-2	15	CASSPGQLIPGGYTF
TRBV29-1	14	CSVLTGASTDTQYF
TRBV2	14	CASSEATFTDTQYF
TRBV6-6	15	CASSLAGGSTDTQYF
TRBV7-9	14	CASSLSQRTDTQYF
TRBV12-3/TRBV12-4	13	CASIYRGNTEAFF
TRBV29-1	17	CSVGSGGGLANYNEQFF
TRBV14	15	CASSQDRDRFHEQYF
TRBV29-1	9	CSVAETQYF
TRBV5-1	16	CASSLAPTGSYEKLFF
TRBV5-4	15	CASSSTEFSNQPQHF
TRBV6-6	12	CASSDIGNTIYF
TRBV11-2	13	CASSLARTGRKFF
TRBV2	14	CASLYAGAGDTQYF
TRBV18	12	CASSPPVEKLFF
TRBV10-3	14	CAIRQQGWTDTQYF
TRBV7-3	14	CASSLTWGDTEAFF
TRBV18	14	CASSPEIHTDTQYF
TRBV12-5	13	CASGLANTYGYTF
TRBV11-2	15	CASSYVGKRTDTQYF